A single sample is the source of the 8 T cell receptor beta chains below, sequenced in a study of blood T cell repertoires in COVID-19. The assay was immunoSEQ multiplex PCR, and TCRdb's table has in-frame clones only and misses some. The table lists approximately 300,000 clones, roughly 90% of them singletons. The sequencing input was peripheral blood. These receptors originate from a woman aged 30 to 39 with COVID-19, enrolled during active disease.

The DNA for the CDR3 is TGTGCCTGGAGTGGCTGGACAGAGTATGGCTACACCTTC. Translation: CAWSGWTEYGYTF. This rearrangement joins TRBV30 to TRBJ1-2; maybe TRBD1 (6 bases). The V end was cut by 1 base, the J end by 5 bases, with 11 bases between. There are 13 residues in the CDR3. CDR1 is GTSNPN and CDR2 is SVGIG in the germline V gene (reference sequence).

V and J are TRBV2 and TRBJ1-1, with D maybe TRBD1 (5 bases). The germline V and J ends were trimmed by 6 bases and 7 bases, with 9 bases remaining between them. Germline V gene lookup returns CDR1 SNHLY and CDR2 FYNNEI. The CDR3 spans 11 residues. The CDR3 DNA is TGTGCCAGCAGGGACATCCGTGAAGCTTTCTTT. It yields the protein CASRDIREAFF.

This clone was seen only a few times. The J gene is TRBJ1-3, the V gene TRBV4-3; D is unresolved. CDR1 is LGHNA, CDR2 YSLEER, per germline. This CDR3 spans 14 amino acids. Between the trimmed V and J ends, which lost 0 bases and 4 bases, there was a span of 7 bases. The CDR3 loop is CASSQDGGGNTIYF. CDR3 bases: TGCGCCAGCAGCCAAGATGGAGGGGGAAACACCATATATTTT.

The rearrangement joins TRBV2 to TRBJ1-3; TRBD1 might be the D (5 bases). There are 16 residues in the CDR3. CDR1 is SNHLY, CDR2 FYNNEI, per germline. Trimming left V 3 bases short and J 0 bases short, with 12 bases between. CDR3 in amino acids: CASSEETASSGNTIYF. The CDR3 nucleotides read TGTGCCAGCAGTGAGGAGACAGCAAGCTCTGGAAACACCATATATTTT.

The table lists this clone with a count of one. This chain links TRBV9 with TRBJ1-2, with 7 bases matching TRBD1. The germline V gene has CDR1 SGDLS and CDR2 YYNGEE. The CDR3 contains 16 residues. V dropped 4 bases and J dropped 1; count of bases not matched to a gene: 10. This CDR3 is CASSIRDSLLNYGYTF. CDR3 in DNA: TGTGCCAGCAGCATCCGGGACAGTCTCCTTAACTATGGCTACACCTTC.

The chain combines TRBV11-2 with TRBJ1-6; 7 bases line up with TRBD1. This CDR3 contains 13 residues. Germline V gives CDR1 SGHAT, CDR2 FQNNGV. Trimming took 9 bases from V and 4 from J; bases not matched to a gene: 3. The CDR3 region is CASRQGYNSPLHF. CDR3 in DNA: TGTGCCAGTAGACAGGGTTATAATTCACCCCTCCACTTT.

The rearrangement links TRBV5-5 to TRBJ1-5; 7 bases fit TRBD1. Trimming took 4 bases from V and 4 from J; bases not matched to a gene: 5. Germline CDR1 is SGHKS and CDR2 is YYEKEE (reference sequence). The length of the CDR3 is 14 residues. CDR3 coding DNA: TGTGCCAGCAGCCTACAGGGGTGGAATCAGCCCCAGCATTTT. It codes for CASSLQGWNQPQHF. Full variable domain (rest looked up from reference TRBV5-5 and TRBJ1-5): DAGVTQSPTHLIKTRGQQVTLRCSPISGHKSVSWYQQVLGQGPQFIFQYYEKEERGRGNFPDRFSARQFPNYSSELNVNALLLGDSALYLCASSLQGWNQPQHFGDGTRLSIL.

Only one count was recorded for this clone. CDR3 coding DNA: TGTGCACCAGGTCACCCCTACGAGCAGTACGTC. It translates to CAPGHPYEQYV. The rearrangement joins TRBV6-5 to TRBJ2-7; D gene ambiguous. The CDR3 loop spans 11 amino acids. The germline V gene has CDR1 MNHEY and CDR2 SVGAGI.